This T cell receptor (beta chain) was sequenced for a study of CD4+ T cells in melanoma. This clone was counted ten times or more. Produced via immunoSEQ multiplex PCR; TCRdb's table is partial and in-frame only. The sample yields 50,000 to 60,000 clones, 55% to 75% seen once. Trimming took 0 bases from V and 6 from J, leaving 13 bases between them. Germline loops: CDR1 SGHDT, CDR2 YYEEEE. CDR3 length: 14 residues. This clonotype was obtained from a human donor with melanoma. Sample: tumor tissue. The V call is TRBV5-6, the J call TRBJ2-7; D remains ambiguous. As DNA, the CDR3 is TGTGCCAGCAGCTTGGATGTGGGCACCTCCGAGCAGTACTTC. This gives the protein CASSLDVGTSEQYF. The whole variable domain, filled in from reference TRBV5-6 and TRBJ2-7, reads DAGVTQSPTHLIKTRGQQVTLRCSPKSGHDTVSWYQQALGQGPQFIFQYYEEEERQRGNFPDRFSGHQFPNYSSELNVNALLLGDSALYLCASSLDVGTSEQYFGPGTRLTVT.